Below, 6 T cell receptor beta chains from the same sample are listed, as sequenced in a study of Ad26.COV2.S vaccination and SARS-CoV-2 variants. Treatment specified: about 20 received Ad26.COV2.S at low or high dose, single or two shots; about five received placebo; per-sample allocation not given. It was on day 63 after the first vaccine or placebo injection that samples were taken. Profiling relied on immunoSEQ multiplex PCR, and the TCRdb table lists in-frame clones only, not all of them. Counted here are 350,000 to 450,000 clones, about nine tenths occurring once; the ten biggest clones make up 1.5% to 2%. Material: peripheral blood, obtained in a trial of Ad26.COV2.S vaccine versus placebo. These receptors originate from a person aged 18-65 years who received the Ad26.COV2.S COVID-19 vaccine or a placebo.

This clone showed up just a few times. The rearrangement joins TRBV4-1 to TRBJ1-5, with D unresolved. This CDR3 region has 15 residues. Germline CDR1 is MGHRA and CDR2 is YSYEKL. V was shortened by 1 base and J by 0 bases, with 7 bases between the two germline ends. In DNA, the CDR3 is TGCGCCAGCAGCCAAGGGCCATATAGCAATCAGCCCCAGCATTTT. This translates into CASSQGPYSNQPQHF.

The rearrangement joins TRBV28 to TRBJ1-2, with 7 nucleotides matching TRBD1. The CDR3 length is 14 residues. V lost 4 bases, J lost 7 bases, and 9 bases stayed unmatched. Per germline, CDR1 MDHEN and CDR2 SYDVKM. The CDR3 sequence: CASSSQRGLTGYTF. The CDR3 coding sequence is TGTGCCAGCAGTTCTCAGAGGGGGCTCACTGGCTACACCTTC.

In DNA form, the CDR3 reads TGTGCCAGTAGACAGACAGGGTTTGGACAGCCCCAGCATTTT. Translated, it gives CASRQTGFGQPQHF. The chain recombines TRBV19 with TRBJ1-5, with 7 bases identical to TRBD1. The CDR3 has 14 residues. The germline V gene encodes CDR1 LNHDA and CDR2 SQIVND (reference sequence). Trimming at V came to 6 bases and at J to 7 bases, leaving 9 bases not matched to a gene.

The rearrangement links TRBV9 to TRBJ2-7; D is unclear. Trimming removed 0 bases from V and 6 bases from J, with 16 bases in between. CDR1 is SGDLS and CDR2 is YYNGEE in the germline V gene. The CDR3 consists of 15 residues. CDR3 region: CASSVGSQELLEQYF. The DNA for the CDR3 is TGTGCCAGCAGCGTAGGTAGTCAAGAACTTCTCGAGCAGTACTTC.

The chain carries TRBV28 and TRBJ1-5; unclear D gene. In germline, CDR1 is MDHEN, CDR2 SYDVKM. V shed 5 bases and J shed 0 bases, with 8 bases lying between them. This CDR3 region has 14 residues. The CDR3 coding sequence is TGTGCCAGCAGTGTGGGGTATAGCAATCAGCCCCAGCATTTT. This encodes CASSVGYSNQPQHF.

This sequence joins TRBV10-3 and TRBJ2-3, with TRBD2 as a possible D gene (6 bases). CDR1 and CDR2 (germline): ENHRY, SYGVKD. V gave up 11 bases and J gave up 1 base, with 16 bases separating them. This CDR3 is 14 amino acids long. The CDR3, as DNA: TGTGCCGCCCGATCGGGACTCCGCACAGATACGCAGTATTTT. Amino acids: CAARSGLRTDTQYF.